The 4 T cell receptor beta chains given below trace back to one sample, sequenced in a study of T cell responses to AZD1222 COVID-19 vaccine. Generated by immunoSEQ multiplex PCR, the TCRdb table keeps only in-frame clones and is missing some. The sample has 70,000 to 90,000 clones, over 75% seen once; the top ten hold 9% to 13%. Sample: peripheral blood, taken 28 days after the second AZD1222 dose. These receptors all come from an adult who received the AZD1222 COVID-19 vaccine.

This clone was recorded only once. The chain has TRBV29-1 and TRBJ2-3; 8 bases fit TRBD1. CDR3 size: 13 residues. From germline, CDR1 is SQVTM and CDR2 ANQGSEA. V was clipped by 8 bases and J by 0 bases; unmatched bases: 4. The CDR3 is CSSRQGSTDTQYF. The CDR3 coding sequence is TGCAGCTCCAGACAGGGGAGCACAGATACGCAGTATTTT.

The genes are TRBV18 and TRBJ2-1; TRBD2 matches at 14 bases. The junction had 1 base not matched to a gene; V was cut back by 3 bases and J by 6 bases. CDR1 is KGHSH and CDR2 is LQKENI in the germline V gene. The length of the CDR3 is 15 residues. CDR3 DNA: TGTGCCAGCTCACCGACTAGCGGGAGGGCCAATGAGCAGTTCTTC. Translated: CASSPTSGRANEQFF.

The V and J genes are TRBV12-3 or TRBV12-4 and TRBJ1-3; D is unclear. The CDR3 is 13 amino acids. Trimming pared 2 bases from V and 5 bases from J, leaving 7 bases between. The DNA of the CDR3 is TGTGCCAGCAGTTTATCCACGAGAAACACCATATATTTT. Translating gives CASSLSTRNTIYF.

This clone has a single count. V and J are TRBV20-1 and TRBJ1-2; 9 nucleotides agree with TRBD1. Looked up from germline, CDR1 is DFQATT and CDR2 is SNEGSKA (reference sequence). This CDR3 region has 11 residues. CDR3 in DNA: TGCATCCTGAGAACAGGGGGCGGCTACACCTTC. This gives the protein CILRTGGGYTF.